Shown below are 28 T cell receptor beta chains from a single sample sequenced in a study of T-cell reconstitution after alpha-beta-depleted transplantation in children. The TCRbeta library incorporated unique molecular identifiers. TCRdb itself ran the PCR reads through MiXCR, one entry per CDR3 protein. This sample has about 480,000 distinct CDR3 sequences, with around 12% found just once. The material was PBMCs from the stem cell graft donor, obtained from the stem cell graft. These receptors were taken from a human donor who donated a stem cell graft to a child with combined immunodeficiency.

This clonotype has only a few counts. The V and J genes are TRBV28 and TRBJ2-3; 7 bases align to TRBD2. J gave up 1 base and V 8 bases, and 21 bases lay outside the gene matches. The germline gives CDR1 MDHEN, CDR2 SYDVKM. This CDR3 spans 19 amino acids. CDR3 sequence (DNA): TGTGCCAGCCTGGCCCGGGACGTCGGCGCGGGGGACCGCACAGATACGCAGTATTTT. Protein product: CASLARDVGAGDRTDTQYF.

This clonotype was counted a few times. J is TRBJ2-1 and V is TRBV7-2; D uncertain. Trimming removed 1 base at V and 7 bases at J, with 8 bases between. The CDR3 is 13 residues long. CDR1 is SGHTA and CDR2 is FQGNSA in the germline V gene. The CDR3 DNA is TGTGCCAGCAGCTTAGGACGGTTGAATGAGCAGTTCTTC. Translated: CASSLGRLNEQFF.

The rearrangement joins TRBV2 to TRBJ2-7; D ambiguous. The CDR3 contains 14 residues. V was cut by 3 bases and J by 0 bases, with 9 bases left in between. Germline CDR1 SNHLY, CDR2 FYNNEI. CDR3: CASSEGVLSYEQYF. CDR3 DNA sequence: TGTGCCAGCAGTGAGGGCGTACTCTCCTACGAGCAGTACTTC.

V usage is TRBV12-3 or TRBV12-4 and J usage is TRBJ2-2, with 12 bases that match TRBD1. With 1 base clipped from V and 6 bases from J, the junction kept 3 bases outside the gene matches. The CDR3 consists of 16 residues. CDR3 sequence reads: CASSLGDRGRAGELFF. CDR3 bases: TGTGCCAGCAGTTTAGGGGACAGGGGGCGAGCCGGGGAGCTGTTTTTT.

This chain connects TRBV11-3 to TRBJ2-5; 8 bases fit TRBD2. This CDR3 is built from 17 residues. The trim removed 3 bases at V and 4 bases at J, leaving 13 bases unmatched. From germline, CDR1 is SGHNT and CDR2 YENEEA. CDR3 sequence (DNA): TGTGCCAGCAGCTTCCGTCGGGGGGGGCCTGACGGAGAGACCCAGTACTTC. Encoded protein: CASSFRRGGPDGETQYF.

In this sample, this clonotype turned up many times. This chain links TRBV12-3 or TRBV12-4 with TRBJ1-2; tentatively, D is TRBD1 (5 bases). Between the trimmed V and J ends, which lost 0 bases and 0 bases, there was a span of 5 bases. The CDR3 covers 14 residues. DNA for the CDR3: TGTGCCAGCAGTTTAGCAGGGGCTAACTATGGCTACACCTTC. Its protein product is CASSLAGANYGYTF.

Concerning this clonotype itself: This may be a read error: a much more frequent sequence differs by one nucleotide. As the CDR3 is not closed by the conserved phenylalanine or tryptophan, this likely results from a read error. The chain joins TRBV10-3 to TRBJ2-2; D is perhaps TRBD2 (5 bases). The CDR3 is 16 amino acids. V shed 0 bases and J shed 1 base, with 9 bases lying between them. Per germline, CDR1 ENHRY and CDR2 SYGVKD. The CDR3 sequence: CAISESRTWNTGELFS. The CDR3 DNA follows: TGTGCCATCAGTGAGTCCCGGACTTGGAACACCGGGGAGCTGTTTTCT.

The CDR3 coding sequence is TGTGCCAGCAGTTTATCCCCGAGCTGGGAGCAGTACTTC. Translation gives CASSLSPSWEQYF. The chain couples TRBV27 to TRBJ2-7; D is ambiguous. The CDR3 consists of 13 residues. CDR1 and CDR2 (germline): MNHEY, SMNVEV (reference sequence). Deletions cut 0 bases from V and 7 bases from J, with 10 bases between.

V and J are TRBV10-2 and TRBJ2-5; TRBD2 aligns across 16 bases. The germline V gene encodes CDR1 WSHSY and CDR2 SAAADI. This CDR3 contains 15 residues. The J segment lost 5 bases and the V segment lost 8 bases, leaving 5 bases of the junction unmatched. The DNA of the CDR3 is TGCGCCAGCGGGGGACTAGCGGGGGGGCGGGAGACCCAGTACTTC. Translation: CASGGLAGGRETQYF.

Ten or more counts support this clonotype. The rearrangement joins TRBV29-1 to TRBJ2-5; no firm D call. CDR1 is SQVTM, CDR2 ANQGSEA, per germline. The V gene lost 7 bases and the J gene lost 4 bases, with 10 bases spanning the gap. This CDR3 comprises 11 residues. The CDR3 loop is CSAEVGETQYF. CDR3 coding DNA: TGCAGCGCCGAAGTAGGAGAGACCCAGTACTTC.

Ten or more counts support this clonotype. The chain employs TRBV20-1 and TRBJ2-2, with D perhaps TRBD2 (6 bases). V lost 0 bases and J lost 4, with 12 bases in between. CDR1 is DFQATT, CDR2 SNEGSKA, per germline (reference sequence). The CDR3 covers 15 residues. CDR3 DNA sequence: TGCAGTGCTAGAGAGGAGACTAGTGGCACCGGGGAGCTGTTTTTT. Amino acid sequence: CSAREETSGTGELFF.

In this sample, this clonotype turned up a few times. The rearrangement links TRBV13 to TRBJ2-1, with 7 bases identical to TRBD1. CDR3 length equals 17 residues. V was pared by 5 bases and J by 0 bases, with 10 bases of the junction left unmatched. The V gene's germline CDR1 is PRHDT and CDR2 FYEKMQ (reference sequence). The CDR3: CASSPRYRGDSYNEQFF. The CDR3 nucleotides are TGTGCCAGCAGCCCAAGATACAGGGGTGACTCCTACAATGAGCAGTTCTTC.

This clonotype was recorded a few times. V is TRBV5-6 and J is TRBJ2-1, with TRBD2 identical over 9 bases. Germline assignment: CDR1 SGHDT and CDR2 YYEEEE. The junction had 5 bases not matched to a gene; V was cut back by 0 bases and J by 4 bases. This CDR3 has 16 residues. CDR3 protein: CASSLDLAGSYNEQFF. In DNA, the CDR3 is TGTGCCAGCAGCTTGGACCTAGCGGGATCGTACAATGAGCAGTTCTTC.

V gene TRBV11-2 combines with J gene TRBJ2-5; 7 nucleotides match TRBD1. V gave up 2 bases and J gave up 5 bases; unmatched junction bases: 8. The CDR3 is made up of 15 amino acids. The germline CDR1 and CDR2 sequences are SGHAT and FQNNGV. In nucleotides, the CDR3 is TGTGCCAGCAGCTTAAAATTCCAGGGGGAGGAGACCCAGTACTTC. Amino acids: CASSLKFQGEETQYF.

The J gene is TRBJ2-2, the V gene TRBV12-3 or TRBV12-4; D possibly corresponds to TRBD2 (6 bases). The CDR3 consists of 15 residues. The V and J ends lost 1 base and 6 bases respectively, with 12 bases between them. The CDR3 sequence: CASSLVTGGSGELFF. The CDR3 bases are TGTGCCAGCAGTTTAGTGACCGGAGGGTCCGGGGAGCTGTTTTTT.

This chain joins TRBV24-1 and TRBJ1-5; no firm D call. V gave up 0 bases and J gave up 0 bases, with 20 bases separating them. The germline V gene has CDR1 KGHDR and CDR2 SFDVKD. This CDR3 comprises 20 residues. As DNA, the CDR3 is TGTGCCACCAGTGATTTGCAAGGGAAGGTGGCGGCTCATAGCAATCAGCCCCAGCATTTT. Translated, it gives CATSDLQGKVAAHSNQPQHF.

This clonotype came up a few times. The V gene is TRBV20-1, the J gene TRBJ2-1, with 8 bases identical to TRBD2. Germline V gene lookup returns CDR1 DFQATT and CDR2 SNEGSKA (reference sequence). CDR3 length: 13 amino acids. CDR3 region: CSTAGVSYNEQFF. DNA of the CDR3: TGCAGCACAGCGGGAGTCTCCTACAATGAGCAGTTCTTC.

Only a few counts were recorded for this clonotype. The chain uses TRBV28 and TRBJ2-5, with 8 positions matching TRBD1. With V trimmed by 4 bases and J by 12 bases, 13 bases remained unmatched. CDR1 and CDR2 from the germline V gene are MDHEN and SYDVKM. The CDR3 runs 14 residues. The CDR3 bases are TGTGCCAGCAGTTCGGCAGGGGGCAGGGCGGAGGAGTACTTC. This sequence encodes CASSSAGGRAEEYF.

This clonotype was picked up a small number of times. This chain links TRBV7-6 with TRBJ1-6; 9 positions agree with TRBD1. Germline assignment: CDR1 SGHVS and CDR2 FNYEAQ. The J segment lost 5 bases and the V segment lost 5 bases, leaving 4 bases of the junction unmatched. The CDR3 is 15 residues long. The CDR3 region is CASSQGQGNNSPLHF. CDR3 DNA: TGTGCCAGCAGCCAAGGACAGGGGAATAATTCACCCCTCCACTTT.

This clonotype was counted a few times. This rearrangement joins TRBV29-1 to TRBJ2-5; D gene unclear. CDR3 length: 11 residues. V shed 4 bases and J shed 1 base, with 4 bases lying between them. Per the germline V gene, CDR1 is SQVTM and CDR2 is ANQGSEA. The CDR3 here is CSVVGQETQYF. CDR3 bases: TGCAGCGTTGTGGGCCAAGAGACCCAGTACTTC.

This clonotype was counted ten times or more. The junction does not match germline at one end; this may be a read error. This chain uses TRBV5-5 with TRBJ2-1; D could derive from TRBD1 or TRBD2 (5 bases each). CDR1 is SGHKS, CDR2 YYEKEE, per germline (reference sequence). The CDR3 is 16 residues long. CDR3 in DNA: TGTGCCAGCAGCCCTTCCTGGGGGATATCCTATAATGAGCAGTTCTTC. Translating it yields CASSPSWGISYNEQFF.

The gene calls are TRBV13 and TRBJ2-2; no clear D. CDR1 is PRHDT, CDR2 FYEKMQ, per germline (reference sequence). Trimming cost V 3 bases and J 7 bases, with 6 bases left between them. The length of the CDR3 is 12 residues. The CDR3 loop is CASSFWLGELFF. The CDR3 nucleotides are TGTGCCAGCAGCTTTTGGCTCGGGGAGCTGTTTTTT.

A single count supports this clonotype. This sequence may be a read error, since a much larger clone differs from it by one base. This chain links TRBV7-6 with TRBJ2-3; tentatively, D is TRBD2 (6 bases). V lost 5 bases and J lost 2, with 8 bases in between. Germline V CDR1 and CDR2: SGHVS, FNYEAQ. The CDR3 covers 13 residues. The CDR3 region has the DNA TGTGCCAGCAGCAGACTAGACACAGATACGCAGTATTTT. Its translation: CASSRLDTDTQYF.

This clonotype has a count of ten or more. This sequence joins TRBV9 and TRBJ2-1; D uncertain. V lost 3 bases and J 0 bases, leaving 16 bases between the germline ends. Per germline, CDR1 SGDLS and CDR2 YYNGEE. This CDR3 spans 17 amino acids. The CDR3 loop is CASSGGGGRSSYNEQFF. The CDR3 DNA follows: TGTGCCAGCAGCGGGGGTGGTGGCAGAAGCTCCTACAATGAGCAGTTCTTC.

The chain links TRBV27 to TRBJ2-1; D call uncertain. The CDR3 runs 15 residues. CDR1 and CDR2 from the germline V gene are MNHEY and SMNVEV (reference sequence). Trimming stripped 2 bases from V and 4 bases from J, with 12 bases between. The CDR3 nucleotides are TGTGCCAGCAGTTTAAAGGTGGCAGATTACAATGAGCAGTTCTTC. Its translation: CASSLKVADYNEQFF.

As DNA, the CDR3 is TGTGCCACCAGCAGAGCCGGCGTCTATTCGGAGACCCAGTACTTC. Translated, it gives CATSRAGVYSETQYF. The chain uses TRBV15 and TRBJ2-5; D is unclear. Trimming stripped 1 base from V and 5 bases from J, with 14 bases between. The CDR3 covers 15 residues. The V gene's germline CDR1 is LNHNV and CDR2 YYDKDF (reference sequence).

The chain is built from TRBV2 and TRBJ1-5, with TRBD1 identical over 7 bases. CDR1 is SNHLY and CDR2 is FYNNEI in the germline V gene. This CDR3 comprises 15 residues. V lost 5 bases, J lost 4 bases, and 8 bases stayed unmatched. This CDR3 reads CASSWGLTGNQPQHF. CDR3 sequence (DNA): TGTGCCAGCAGTTGGGGACTGACAGGGAATCAGCCCCAGCATTTT.

This clonotype has more than one count but fewer than ten. The J gene is TRBJ2-7, the V gene TRBV18, with a tentative D call TRBD1 (6 bases). V gave up 4 bases and J gave up 6 bases, with 16 bases separating them. The CDR3 covers 14 residues. Germline V CDR1 and CDR2: KGHSH, LQKENI. CDR3 sequence reads: CASSQLAGAREQYF. As DNA, the CDR3 is TGTGCCAGCTCACAATTGGCAGGGGCTCGCGAGCAGTACTTC.